Below, one T cell receptor (beta chain) is given with its context. Its antigen is unknown. This specimen belongs to a study of T cell responses to AZD1222 COVID-19 vaccine. Study-wide points: A reported finding is that nearly half of spike-specific TCRs target unmutated variant regions. Sampling captured repertoires only after the peak T cell response. Donors, mostly white British, included more females; clonal diversity was possibly underestimated.

Some clones are missing from TCRdb's copy, which holds only in-frame ones; the method was immunoSEQ multiplex PCR. The sample has approximately 150,000 clones; around 90% are singletons. Trimming took 3 bases from V and 1 from J, leaving 9 bases between them. Per the germline V gene, CDR1 is MNHEY and CDR2 is SVGAGI. This CDR3 region has 14 residues. The source of this sequence is an adult in good health. Source: peripheral blood, taken on day 0 of MenACWY control vaccination. This sequence joins TRBV6-5 and TRBJ1-1; D uncertain. Here the CDR3 reads CASSYLASNTEAFF. The CDR3 DNA follows: TGTGCCAGCAGTTATTTGGCTTCGAACACTGAAGCTTTCTTT.